This T cell receptor beta chain was obtained from a study of human CD4 T cells and Enterobacteriaceae. Study-wide results and limits: Matching to same-donor CFSE-low cultures alone inferred ex vivo clonotype reactivity.

On this clone itself: Its specificity is not known.

Deep-level sequencing, detecting one cell in 200,000, covered ex vivo memory CD4+. Profiling relied on immunoSEQ multiplex PCR, and the TCRdb table lists in-frame clones only, not all of them. The sample has 25,000 to 30,000 clones; roughly four fifths are singletons. Between the trimmed V and J ends, which lost 4 bases and 2 bases, there was a span of 8 bases. Germline V gene sequence: CDR1 LNHDA, CDR2 SQIVND (reference sequence). This CDR3 has 13 amino acids. All CD4+ cells other than CD45RA+CCR7+CD95- naive cells were sorted as memory, over 98% pure. Total CD4+ T cells and monocytes came from CD4/CD14 microbead positive selection.

The sequenced material came from memory CD4+ T cells from blood. This clonotype was obtained from a human donor in good health. The V call is TRBV19, the J call TRBJ1-1; unclear D gene. CDR3 sequence reads: CASSTQKNTEAFF. For the CDR3, the DNA is TGTGCCAGTAGTACGCAGAAAAACACTGAAGCTTTCTTT.